The 30 T cell receptor beta chains below come from one sample, sequenced in a study of cytomegalovirus exposure and HLA in healthy donors (dated by TCRdb to 2017 to 2019). Library construction relied on the immunoSEQ multiplex PCR assay. For the multiplex PCR, a mixture combining 60 forward primers for TCR Vbeta segments and 13 reverse primers for TCR Jbeta segments was used. Not all clones reach the TCRdb copy of this immuneACCESS table, which keeps in-frame sequences only. Checked studies attribute under half of the gap to unresolved V genes and leave the rest unexplained. The sample data list just over 95,000 clones, and approximately 80% of these were observed just once. The top ten clonotypes cover 4.5% to 5.5% of the sample. The specimen was PBMCs. The receptors were sampled from a woman aged 40-49 years in good health and CMV-seronegative.

The chain is built from TRBV5-4 and TRBJ2-7, with 9 positions matching TRBD1. In germline, CDR1 is SGHNT, CDR2 YYREEE (reference sequence). Germline trimming cut 4 bases from V and 6 bases from J; bases unmatched to any gene: 5. The CDR3 covers 13 residues. CDR3 sequence (DNA): TGTGCCAGCAGCCCAGGGACAGGGTTCGAGCAGTACTTC. Its translation: CASSPGTGFEQYF.

V and J are TRBV18 and TRBJ1-2, with TRBD1 as a possible D gene (5 bases). The CDR3 runs to 13 residues. V was shortened by 2 bases and J by 5 bases, with 9 bases between the two germline ends. The germline CDR1 and CDR2 sequences are KGHSH and LQKENI. The CDR3 DNA follows: TGTGCCAGCTCACCAGATTCAGGGTATGGCTACACCTTC. It codes for CASSPDSGYGYTF.

V is TRBV15 and J is TRBJ2-5; 8 bases match TRBD2. Germline CDR1 reads LNHNV; CDR2 reads YYDKDF (reference sequence). This CDR3 contains 14 residues. V was clipped by 3 bases and J by 3 bases; unmatched bases: 3. The CDR3 nucleotides read TGTGCCACCAGCAGCCCGGGGGGGAAAGAGACCCAGTACTTC. Residues: CATSSPGGKETQYF.

The chain links TRBV11-3 to TRBJ2-7; possibly TRBD2 for D (5 bases). The CDR3 runs to 14 residues. Germline CDR1 reads SGHNT; CDR2 reads YENEEA. Trimming took 5 bases from V and 2 from J, leaving 13 bases between them. CDR3 region: CASSRSGGPYEQYF. The CDR3, as DNA: TGTGCCAGCAGCCGGTCCGGAGGTCCCTACGAGCAGTACTTC.

The genes are TRBV30 and TRBJ1-4, with D unclear. Trimming stripped 3 bases from V and 8 bases from J, with 4 bases between. This CDR3 is built from 10 residues. CDR1 and CDR2 from the germline V gene are GTSNPN and SVGIG (reference sequence). The DNA of the CDR3 is TGTGCCTGGAGCAGGGAAAAACTGTTTTTT. This translates into CAWSREKLFF.

This CDR3 is CASIMALSYNSPLHF. The CDR3 DNA sequence: TGTGCCAGCATCATGGCTCTCTCCTATAATTCACCCCTCCACTTT. V gene TRBV2 combines with J gene TRBJ1-6; D remains unclear. With 7 bases removed from V and 0 bases from J, the gap between germline ends came to 10 bases. Germline V gene lookup returns CDR1 SNHLY and CDR2 FYNNEI. CDR3 length: 15 residues. Drawing the rest from reference TRBV2 and TRBJ1-6, the complete variable domain is EPEVTQTPSHQVTQMGQEVILRCVPISNHLYFYWYRQILGQKVEFLVSFYNNEISEKSEIFDDQFSVERPDGSNFTLKIRSTKLEDSAMYFCASIMALSYNSPLHFGNGTRLTVT.

CDR3 sequence: CASSVGGSNQPQHF. CDR3 bases: TGTGCCAGCAGCGTGGGGGGAAGCAATCAGCCCCAGCATTTT. The chain employs TRBV6-6 and TRBJ1-5; the D gene is possibly TRBD1 (5 bases). The CDR3 has 14 residues. CDR1 is MNHNY, CDR2 SVGAGI, per germline (reference sequence). Trimming left V 6 bases short and J 1 base short, with 10 bases between.

This chain uses TRBV6-5 with TRBJ1-2; D may be TRBD1 (6 bases). The CDR3 covers 16 residues. Trimming took 2 bases from V and 0 from J, leaving 13 bases between them. Germline V gene lookup returns CDR1 MNHEY and CDR2 SVGAGI. The CDR3, as DNA: TGTGCCAGCAGTTACAGCCGGGACACCTCTAACTATGGCTACACCTTC. This encodes CASSYSRDTSNYGYTF.

This clone was observed a single time. The chain couples TRBV4-1 to TRBJ2-3; D is possibly TRBD1 (5 bases). The V gene lost 0 bases and the J gene lost 0 bases, with 10 bases spanning the gap. The CDR3 covers 16 residues. Germline V gene lookup returns CDR1 MGHRA and CDR2 YSYEKL. In nucleotides, the CDR3 is TGCGCCAGCAGCCAAGACTCAGGGTGGAGCACAGATACGCAGTATTTT. This sequence encodes CASSQDSGWSTDTQYF.

This clone was seen a handful of times. The chain carries TRBV6-1 and TRBJ2-5; the D gene is possibly TRBD1 (5 bases). CDR1 and CDR2 from the germline V gene are MNHNS and SASEGT. CDR3 length equals 14 residues. V was shortened by 2 bases and J by 5 bases, with 12 bases between the two germline ends. CDR3 sequence reads: CASSEWAGKETQYF. In DNA form, the CDR3 reads TGTGCCAGCAGTGAATGGGCAGGGAAGGAGACCCAGTACTTC.

The V call is TRBV5-1, the J call TRBJ2-7; TRBD1 agrees at 8 bases. V lost 5 bases to trimming and J lost 2 bases; unmatched junction nucleotides: 6. The CDR3 length is 14 residues. Germline V gene data show CDR1 as SGHRS and CDR2 as YFSETQ. The CDR3 spells CASRRTGPPYEQYF. CDR3 DNA sequence: TGCGCCAGCAGGCGGACAGGGCCCCCCTACGAGCAGTACTTC.

The chain carries TRBV30 and TRBJ1-1, with D unresolved. This CDR3 contains 16 residues. V lost 2 bases to trimming and J lost 1 base, with 17 bases between them. The germline CDR1 and CDR2 sequences are GTSNPN and SVGIG (reference sequence). CDR3 region: CAWSFGETAWNTEAFF. As DNA, the CDR3 is TGTGCCTGGAGTTTCGGGGAAACAGCGTGGAACACTGAAGCTTTCTTT. Together with reference TRBV30 and TRBJ1-1, the CDR3 gives the full variable domain: SQTIHQWPATLVQPVGSPLSLECTVEGTSNPNLYWYRQAAGRGLQLLFYSVGIGQISSEVPQNLSASRPQDRQFILSSKKLLLSDSGFYLCAWSFGETAWNTEAFFGQGTRLTVV.

This chain connects TRBV6-1 to TRBJ1-1, with 10 bases identical to TRBD1. CDR3 length: 16 amino acids. Germline V lookup: CDR1 MNHNS, CDR2 SASEGT. V shed 2 bases and J 3 bases; nucleotides not matched to a gene: 6. The CDR3 loop is CASSERDRGGYTEAFF. The CDR3, as DNA: TGTGCCAGCAGTGAACGGGACAGGGGAGGGTACACTGAAGCTTTCTTT.

V is TRBV6-5 and J is TRBJ2-7, with no clear D. Germline V gives CDR1 MNHEY, CDR2 SVGAGI. The CDR3 contains 14 residues. Trimming pared 2 bases from V and 2 bases from J, leaving 10 bases between. The CDR3 DNA reads TGTGCCAGCAGTTACCAACTGGGCCCCTACGAGCAGTACTTC. It encodes CASSYQLGPYEQYF.

The V call is TRBV14, the J call TRBJ2-5; 11 nucleotides agree with TRBD1. Germline CDR1 SGHDN, CDR2 FVKESK. The CDR3 loop spans 15 amino acids. V shed 1 base and J 6 bases; nucleotides not matched to a gene: 4. The CDR3 nucleotides read TGTGCCAGCAGCCAAGGGACAGGGGGCGATCAGACCCAGTACTTC. Its translation is CASSQGTGGDQTQYF.

This clone was observed once. V and J are TRBV18 and TRBJ2-3; 9 bases agree with TRBD1. In germline, CDR1 is KGHSH, CDR2 LQKENI. The J segment lost 1 base and the V segment lost 5 bases, leaving 7 bases of the junction unmatched. The CDR3 extends over 16 amino acids. The chain's CDR3 is CASSTVWDRGTDTQYF. The CDR3 DNA follows: TGTGCCAGCTCAACAGTGTGGGACAGGGGCACAGATACGCAGTATTTT.

The gene calls are TRBV7-9 and TRBJ2-7; 12 bases match TRBD1. V lost 2 bases and J lost 5; bases outside the gene matches: 4. This CDR3 comprises 15 residues. The germline gives CDR1 SEHNR, CDR2 FQNEAQ (reference sequence). Written as DNA, the CDR3 is TGTGCCAGCAGCTTATGGGGACAGGGGGCCAACGAGCAGTACTTC. Translation: CASSLWGQGANEQYF.

V usage is TRBV14 and J usage is TRBJ2-7; TRBD1 aligns across 9 bases. Germline CDR1 and CDR2: SGHDN and FVKESK. Losses at the gene ends were 4 bases for V and 6 bases for J; bases not matched to a gene: 10. The CDR3 runs 15 residues. The CDR3 region has the DNA TGTGCCAGCAGCCCTAGCACAGGGGGCAATAGCGAGCAGTACTTC. Protein: CASSPSTGGNSEQYF.

This chain links TRBV4-2 with TRBJ2-7; TRBD1 agrees at 8 bases. The CDR3 is 16 amino acids. Losses at the gene ends were 2 bases for V and 5 bases for J; bases not matched to a gene: 11. Germline V lookup: CDR1 LGHNA, CDR2 YNFKEQ. The CDR3 loop is CASSQHIPGGYDEQYF. The CDR3 DNA sequence: TGTGCCAGCAGCCAACACATTCCAGGGGGCTATGACGAGCAGTACTTC.

The J gene is TRBJ1-6, the V gene TRBV7-2; D is undetermined. This CDR3 has 15 residues. With 4 bases removed from V and 8 bases from J, the gap between germline ends came to 15 bases. CDR1 and CDR2 from the germline V gene are SGHTA and FQGNSA. The DNA of the CDR3 is TGTGCCAGCAGCTCGTACGGAGGTAGAGATTCACCCCTCCACTTT. Its translation: CASSSYGGRDSPLHF.

The chain combines TRBV7-9 with TRBJ2-7, with D possibly being TRBD1 (7 bases). V gave up 5 bases and J gave up 1 base, with 24 bases separating them. This CDR3 is 18 amino acids long. The germline V gene encodes CDR1 SEHNR and CDR2 FQNEAQ (reference sequence). CDR3 sequence (DNA): TGTGCCAGCAGCGGCCAGGGGGGCGTTCACCAGTCTTCCTACGAGCAGTACTTC. Protein sequence: CASSGQGGVHQSSYEQYF.

The chain is built from TRBV7-7 and TRBJ2-4; possibly TRBD1 for D (6 bases). Looked up from germline, CDR1 is SSHAT and CDR2 is FNYEAQ (reference sequence). The CDR3 consists of 16 residues. The V end lost 3 bases, the J end lost 0 bases, and 12 bases lay between the germline ends. This chain's CDR3 is CASSLGADSAKNIQYF. The CDR3 DNA reads as TGTGCCAGCAGCTTGGGGGCCGACTCAGCCAAAAACATTCAGTACTTC.

The V call is TRBV4-3, the J call TRBJ1-2; the D gene is possibly TRBD1 (6 bases). Trimming shortened V by 0 bases and J by 6 bases, and 11 bases separated the two germline ends. Germline V lookup: CDR1 LGHNA, CDR2 YSLEER. This CDR3 is built from 14 residues. This chain's CDR3 is CASSQDRAGDGYTF. CDR3 DNA sequence: TGCGCCAGCAGCCAAGATAGGGCAGGGGATGGCTACACCTTC.

The chain combines TRBV6-1 with TRBJ1-2; TRBD1 aligns across 7 bases. Unmatched junction bases numbered 16, after V lost 9 bases and J lost 6 bases. Germline assignment: CDR1 MNHNS and CDR2 SASEGT. The CDR3 extends over 15 amino acids. CDR3 sequence reads: CASSTGALMWDGYTF. In DNA form, the CDR3 reads TGTGCCAGTTCAACAGGGGCCCTTATGTGGGATGGCTACACCTTC.

V gene TRBV4-2 combines with J gene TRBJ2-1, with a possible D match to TRBD2 (7 bases). Germline assignment: CDR1 LGHNA and CDR2 YNFKEQ. The CDR3 sequence is 16 residues long. The V and J ends lost 4 bases and 5 bases respectively, with 18 bases between them. The CDR3 sequence is CASSPRGGGVNNEQFF. Here the CDR3 DNA reads TGTGCCAGCAGCCCCCGGGGCGGGGGCGTTAACAATGAGCAGTTCTTC.

V usage is TRBV2 and J usage is TRBJ1-1; 10 nucleotides match TRBD1. The ends lost 9 bases at V and 9 bases at J; junction bases unmatched: 7. Germline-derived CDR1 and CDR2 are SNHLY and FYNNEI. CDR3 size: 12 residues. The CDR3 protein is CASRQGAVQAFF. CDR3 sequence (DNA): TGTGCCAGTAGACAGGGGGCTGTCCAAGCTTTCTTT.

The chain carries TRBV4-3 and TRBJ2-5; the D is unclear. Germline CDR1 and CDR2: LGHNA and YSLEER. Trimming took off 0 bases at V and 4 bases at J, with 12 bases between the two ends. This CDR3 is built from 15 residues. The chain's CDR3 is CASSQDKPPGETQYF. CDR3 bases: TGCGCCAGCAGCCAAGATAAACCTCCGGGAGAGACCCAGTACTTC.

The chain employs TRBV5-1 and TRBJ1-1; 7 bases align to TRBD1. Unmatched junction bases numbered 7, after V lost 4 bases and J lost 4 bases. The CDR3 sequence is 14 residues long. The germline V gene encodes CDR1 SGHRS and CDR2 YFSETQ. The CDR3 sequence is CASSARQGLTEAFF. The CDR3 DNA follows: TGCGCCAGCAGCGCCAGACAGGGTCTCACTGAAGCTTTCTTT.

J is TRBJ2-1 and V is TRBV4-3; 10 bases match TRBD2. V dropped 4 bases and J dropped 5; count of bases not matched to a gene: 5. The V gene's germline CDR1 is LGHNA and CDR2 YSLEER. The CDR3 sequence is 15 residues long. CDR3 residues: CASSLRLAGDNEQFF. The CDR3 coding sequence is TGCGCCAGCAGCCTCCGTCTAGCGGGGGACAATGAGCAGTTCTTC.

V usage is TRBV15 and J usage is TRBJ1-4, with 9 bases that match TRBD1. The V gene's germline CDR1 is LNHNV and CDR2 YYDKDF (reference sequence). The CDR3 has 14 residues. The V segment lost 6 bases and the J segment 8 bases; nucleotides outside the gene matches: 7. CDR3 sequence (DNA): TGTGCCACCAGTAGGGACAGGGTACAAGAAAAACTGTTTTTT. Protein product: CATSRDRVQEKLFF.